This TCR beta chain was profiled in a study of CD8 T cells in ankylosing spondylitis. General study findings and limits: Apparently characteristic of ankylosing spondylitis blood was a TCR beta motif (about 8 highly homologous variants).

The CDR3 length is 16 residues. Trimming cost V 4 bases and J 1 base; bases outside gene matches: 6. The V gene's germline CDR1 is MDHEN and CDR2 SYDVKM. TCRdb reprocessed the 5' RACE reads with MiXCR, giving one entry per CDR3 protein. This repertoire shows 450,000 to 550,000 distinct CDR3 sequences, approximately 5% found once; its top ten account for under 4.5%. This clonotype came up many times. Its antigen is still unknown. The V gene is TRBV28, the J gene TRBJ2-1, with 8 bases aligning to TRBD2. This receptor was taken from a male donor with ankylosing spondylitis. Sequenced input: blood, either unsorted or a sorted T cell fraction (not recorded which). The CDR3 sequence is CASSSPTSESYNEQFF. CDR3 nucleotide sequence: TGTGCCAGCAGTTCCCCGACTAGCGAGTCCTACAATGAGCAGTTCTTC.